These 7 T cell receptor beta chains originate from one sample sequenced in a study of blood T cells in healthy people across ages. A sample-barcoded 5' primer and a J-beta primer mix were used in a second PCR of roughly 7 to 11 cycles. TCRdb reprocessed the 5' RACE reads with MiXCR, giving one entry per CDR3 protein. The table lists about 730,000 distinct CDR3 sequences, roughly two fifths of them singletons. The sequenced sample consisted of blood. The origin of the receptors is a woman aged 55-69 years in good health.

This clonotype came up once. The chain employs TRBV27 and TRBJ2-3; a possible D gene is TRBD1 (6 bases). V dropped 5 bases and J dropped 0 bases, with 15 bases sitting between them. This CDR3 region has 16 residues. Germline CDR1 and CDR2: MNHEY and SMNVEV (reference sequence). The CDR3 DNA is TGTGCCAGCAGTCTCCTCTGGACAGCTAGCACAGATACGCAGTATTTT. Encoded protein: CASSLLWTASTDTQYF.

This clonotype was seen many times. The genes are TRBV10-3 and TRBJ2-1; possibly TRBD1 for D (5 bases). V shed 4 bases and J shed 4 bases, with 8 bases lying between them. The CDR3 consists of 13 residues. Germline CDR1 is ENHRY and CDR2 is SYGVKD. The CDR3 coding sequence is TGTGCCATCAGTGCCGACAGTTACAATGAGCAGTTCTTC. It is translated as CAISADSYNEQFF.

This clonotype occurred a few times. The chain has TRBV7-3 and TRBJ2-3, with 12 nucleotides matching TRBD2. With V trimmed by 0 bases and J by 7 bases, 5 bases remained unmatched. Germline CDR1 is SGHTA and CDR2 is FQGTGA. The CDR3 has 16 residues. As DNA, the CDR3 is TGTGCCAGCAGCTTAACGGCACTAGCGGGGGGCAATACGCAGTATTTT. Encoded protein: CASSLTALAGGNTQYF.

This sequence joins TRBV6-2 or TRBV6-3 and TRBJ2-4, with TRBD1 matching 7 bases. V lost 11 bases, J lost 0 bases, and 25 bases stayed unmatched. Germline CDR1 reads MNHEY; CDR2 reads SVGEGT. The CDR3 loop spans 20 amino acids. CDR3 nucleotides: TGTGCCTGTAGTCGTCAGGGGGAGTTCAGAGTACCTCTAGCCAAAAACATTCAGTACTTC. This encodes CACSRQGEFRVPLAKNIQYF.

A word on this clonotype: Just one base apart from a much larger clone, this may be a read error. This CDR3 is CASTTGTAKNIQYF. The CDR3 DNA reads as TGTGCCAGCACCACGGGGACAGCGAAAAACATTCAGTACTTC. This chain connects TRBV2 to TRBJ2-4; 7 bases line up with TRBD1. V was pared by 7 bases and J by 4 bases, with 7 bases of the junction left unmatched. This CDR3 region has 14 residues. The germline V gene encodes CDR1 SNHLY and CDR2 FYNNEI.

On this clonotype: The junction differs from germline at one of its ends, possibly a read error. The genes are TRBV11-2 and TRBJ2-3; 8 positions match TRBD1. The CDR3 is 18 residues long. Germline V gene lookup returns CDR1 SGHAT and CDR2 FQNNGV. In DNA, the CDR3 is TGTGCCAGCAGCTTAGATCTCCAGACAGGGGACGGCACAGATGCGCAGTATTTT. This codes for CASSLDLQTGDGTDAQYF.

The chain has TRBV29-1 and TRBJ2-3; D is unresolved. Germline loops: CDR1 SQVTM, CDR2 ANQGSEA. The CDR3 is made up of 12 amino acids. V dropped 4 bases and J dropped 0 bases, with 5 bases sitting between them. CDR3 in DNA: TGCAGCGTTGTGCACAGCACAGATACGCAGTATTTT. Amino acid sequence: CSVVHSTDTQYF.